The 21 T cell receptor beta chains listed next were all sequenced from one sample in a study of T cells in localized non-small cell lung cancer. Sequencing was performed with immunoSEQ multiplex PCR; in TCRdb, only in-frame clones are kept and a portion is missing. Here the sample spans fewer than 15,000 clones, roughly 27% being singletons. This specimen was lung tumor tissue, taken before any cancer treatment. The source of these receptors is a female donor of 60 years or more with stage I lung adenocarcinoma.

The J gene is TRBJ2-5, the V gene TRBV14; D is unresolved. The CDR3 extends over 11 amino acids. The V end was cut by 5 bases, the J end by 3 bases, with 4 bases between. Looked up from germline, CDR1 is SGHDN and CDR2 is FVKESK. CDR3 nucleotides: TGTGCCAGCAGCAGAAAAGAGACCCAGTACTTC. It specifies CASSRKETQYF.

This rearrangement joins TRBV15 to TRBJ1-1; the D gene is possibly TRBD1 (6 bases). Trimming stripped 0 bases from V and 4 bases from J, with 21 bases between. Germline lookup yields CDR1 LNHNV and CDR2 YYDKDF (reference sequence). The CDR3 consists of 18 residues. This CDR3 is CATSRDLGSRYRATEAFF. CDR3 DNA: TGTGCCACCAGCAGAGATCTGGGCTCGAGGTACAGGGCCACTGAAGCTTTCTTT.

The rearrangement joins TRBV23-1 to TRBJ2-5; D is perhaps TRBD2 (6 bases). TRBV23-1 is sorted into the ORF group, with uncertain function. The CDR3 totals 18 residues. Trimming took 6 bases from V and 2 from J, leaving 25 bases between them. The CDR3 protein is CASSQDTPDARGQETQYF. CDR3 nucleotides: TGCGCCAGCAGCCAAGATACCCCCGACGCCCGGGGGCAAGAGACCCAGTACTTC.

This clone has just a few counts. V and J are TRBV23-1 and TRBJ2-5; 7 bases fit TRBD2. TRBV23-1 is placed among ORFs of uncertain function. The CDR3 sequence is 17 residues long. V shed 6 bases, J shed 3 bases, and the junction held 16 bases outside the gene matches. The CDR3 sequence is CASSHFPLAGREETQYF. In nucleotides, the CDR3 is TGCGCCAGCAGCCATTTCCCTCTGGCGGGGAGGGAAGAGACCCAGTACTTC.

This chain links TRBV19 with TRBJ2-1, with 8 nucleotides matching TRBD2. Germline assignment: CDR1 LNHDA and CDR2 SQIVND (reference sequence). J gave up 2 bases and V 6 bases, and 3 bases lay outside the gene matches. The CDR3 is 14 residues long. CDR3 protein: CASSGRGAYNEQFF. CDR3 bases: TGTGCCAGTAGCGGGAGGGGAGCCTACAATGAGCAGTTCTTC.

This sequence joins TRBV30 and TRBJ1-2; D is undetermined. The germline gives CDR1 GTSNPN, CDR2 SVGIG (reference sequence). This CDR3 is 11 amino acids long. The germline V and J ends were trimmed by 7 bases and 2 bases, with 8 bases remaining between them. For the CDR3, the DNA is TGTGCCTCGGGTGGGAACTATGGCTACACCTTC. The encoded protein is CASGGNYGYTF.

Here the CDR3 reads CASSFQGDTQYF. The CDR3 DNA sequence: TGTGCCAGCAGCTTCCAAGGAGATACGCAGTATTTT. The chain has TRBV6-8 and TRBJ2-3, with D hard to call. The CDR3 length is 12 residues. V was clipped by 6 bases and J by 5 bases, with 9 bases between them. Germline values: CDR1 MNHGY, CDR2 SAAAGT.

J is TRBJ2-7 and V is TRBV12-5; D unresolved. CDR1 and CDR2 (germline): LGHNT, FRNRAP. V was cut by 1 base and J by 2 bases, with 6 bases left in between. The CDR3 consists of 13 residues. The CDR3 here is CASGLGPTYEQYF. CDR3 DNA sequence: TGTGCTAGTGGTTTGGGTCCTACCTACGAGCAGTACTTC.

The rearrangement links TRBV18 to TRBJ1-2, with D uncertain. This CDR3 is built from 15 residues. V gave up 6 bases and J gave up 8 bases, with 22 bases separating them. Germline CDR1 is KGHSH and CDR2 is LQKENI. CDR3 loop: CASSPAEGAREGYTF. Here the CDR3 DNA reads TGTGCCAGCTCTCCGGCGGAGGGTGCCAGAGAGGGCTACACCTTC.

V gene TRBV6-8 combines with J gene TRBJ2-3; 11 bases fit TRBD2. Germline assignment: CDR1 MNHGY and CDR2 SAAAGT. CDR3 length: 15 amino acids. V gave up 5 bases and J gave up 6 bases; unmatched junction bases: 7. This chain's CDR3 is CASSGVAGGEDTQYF. Written as DNA, the CDR3 is TGTGCCAGCAGTGGAGTAGCGGGGGGGGAGGATACGCAGTATTTT.

This clone was seen more than once but under ten times. The chain joins TRBV11-3 to TRBJ1-1; D uncertain. Germline V lookup: CDR1 SGHNT, CDR2 YENEEA. Deletions cut 1 base from V and 6 bases from J, with 12 bases between. This CDR3 is 14 amino acids long. The chain's CDR3 is CASSLGGKVSEAFF. As DNA, the CDR3 is TGTGCCAGCAGCTTAGGAGGGAAGGTTTCTGAAGCTTTCTTT.

This rearrangement joins TRBV11-3 to TRBJ1-2; tentative D call: TRBD1 (6 bases). CDR3 length: 14 residues. V was shortened by 3 bases and J by 4 bases, with 12 bases between the two germline ends. Germline CDR1 and CDR2: SGHNT and YENEEA. The CDR3 region has the DNA TGTGCCAGCAGCTTGGGGGGCGGCATCTATGGCTACACCTTC. This sequence encodes CASSLGGGIYGYTF.

The chain uses TRBV11-3 and TRBJ2-3; 13 bases align to TRBD2. In germline, CDR1 is SGHNT, CDR2 YENEEA. Trimming took 1 base from V and 5 from J; bases not matched to a gene: 3. The CDR3 covers 16 residues. The CDR3 region is CASSLGLAGGLDTQYF. CDR3 sequence (DNA): TGTGCCAGCAGCTTAGGACTAGCGGGGGGTCTAGATACGCAGTATTTT.

The chain employs TRBV19 and TRBJ1-5, with 7 bases identical to TRBD1. This CDR3 contains 16 residues. The V gene end was trimmed by 2 bases and the J gene end by 0 bases; junction bases not matched to a gene: 4. CDR1 is LNHDA and CDR2 is SQIVND in the germline V gene (reference sequence). The CDR3 protein is CASSITGVYSNQPQHF. Here the CDR3 DNA reads TGTGCCAGTAGTATAACAGGGGTTTATAGCAATCAGCCCCAGCATTTT. The full variable domain, its missing parts supplied by reference TRBV19 and TRBJ1-5, is DGGITQSPKYLFRKEGQNVTLSCEQNLNHDAMYWYRQDPGQGLRLIYYSQIVNDFQKGDIAEGYSVSREKKESFPLTVTSAQKNPTAFYLCASSITGVYSNQPQHFGDGTRLSIL.

The sample holds a few counts of this clone. The rearrangement joins TRBV11-3 to TRBJ2-3, with D possibly being TRBD2 (5 bases). The CDR3 is made up of 15 amino acids. From germline, CDR1 is SGHNT and CDR2 YENEEA. The V and J ends lost 5 bases and 2 bases respectively, with 14 bases between them. The DNA for the CDR3 is TGTGCCAGCAGCCCTGGACGAGGGTCCACAGATACGCAGTATTTT. Amino acids: CASSPGRGSTDTQYF.

This clone was counted at least ten times. The chain couples TRBV11-3 to TRBJ1-1; D not certain. The V end lost 0 bases, the J end lost 1 base, and 6 bases lay between the germline ends. Germline CDR1 SGHNT, CDR2 YENEEA. This CDR3 is 14 amino acids long. The CDR3 loop reads CASSLDPGNTEAFF. In DNA, the CDR3 is TGTGCCAGCAGCTTAGACCCCGGGAACACTGAAGCTTTCTTT.

V and J are TRBV29-1 and TRBJ1-1; 7 positions agree with TRBD1. V shed 5 bases, J shed 2 bases, and the junction held 5 bases outside the gene matches. Per the germline V gene, CDR1 is SQVTM and CDR2 is ANQGSEA. This CDR3 is 13 amino acids long. The CDR3 region is CSVNRGLNTEAFF. The CDR3 DNA reads TGCAGCGTTAATAGGGGGCTCAACACTGAAGCTTTCTTT.

The rearrangement joins TRBV11-3 to TRBJ2-7, with D hard to call. The CDR3 consists of 14 residues. Germline CDR1 SGHNT, CDR2 YENEEA. V was shortened by 1 base and J by 3 bases, with 10 bases between the two germline ends. CDR3 bases: TGTGCCAGCAGCTTAGGCCCCCATAGCTACGAGCAGTACTTC. Amino acids: CASSLGPHSYEQYF.

The V call is TRBV30, the J call TRBJ2-1; TRBD2 might be the D (5 bases). Germline loops: CDR1 GTSNPN, CDR2 SVGIG (reference sequence). The ends were cut back, 3 bases at V and 2 bases at J, with 14 bases in the middle. The CDR3 length is 15 residues. CDR3 in DNA: TGTGCCTGGAGGGATTTACTAGTCGCCTACAATGAGCAGTTCTTC. It codes for CAWRDLLVAYNEQFF.

In its sample, this clone was seen a few times. The chain combines TRBV12-5 with TRBJ2-7; 7 bases are a match to TRBD2. The CDR3 has 11 residues. CDR1 is LGHNT, CDR2 FRNRAP, per germline. CDR3 region: CASGVWDEQYF. Here the CDR3 DNA reads TGTGCCAGCGGGGTTTGGGACGAGCAGTACTTC.

This clone was counted a few times. The CDR3 sequence is CASSQAYGRPDYEQYF. The CDR3 nucleotides read TGTGCCAGCAGCCAGGCTTACGGGAGGCCCGACTACGAGCAGTACTTC. The rearrangement joins TRBV11-1 to TRBJ2-7; 7 positions agree with TRBD2. V lost 5 bases and J lost 3; bases outside the gene matches: 13. CDR3 length: 16 amino acids. Germline lookup yields CDR1 SGHAT and CDR2 FQDESV (reference sequence).